The 29 T cell receptor beta chains below all came from one sample that was sequenced in a study of blood T cell repertoires in COVID-19. Sequencing was performed with immunoSEQ multiplex PCR; in TCRdb, only in-frame clones are kept and a portion is missing. The sample yields 85,000 to 90,000 clones, roughly 86% seen once. The sample was peripheral blood. These receptors originate from a human donor in a cohort sampled during active COVID-19.

This clone rates as large. The V and J genes are TRBV15 and TRBJ1-1; 8 bases are shared with TRBD1. The CDR3 has 14 amino acids. The V gene end was trimmed by 8 bases and the J gene end by 2 bases; junction bases not matched to a gene: 7. Germline assignment: CDR1 LNHNV and CDR2 YYDKDF (reference sequence). Written as DNA, the CDR3 is TGTGCCACCGCCCCCAGGGGGCTAAACACTGAAGCTTTCTTT. Its protein is CATAPRGLNTEAFF.

This sequence joins TRBV7-9 and TRBJ2-7, with D hard to call. Trimming pared 0 bases from V and 1 base from J, leaving 7 bases between. There are 14 residues in the CDR3. CDR1 is SEHNR, CDR2 FQNEAQ, per germline (reference sequence). The DNA of the CDR3 is TGTGCCAGCAGCTTAGCGGCGGCATCCTACGAGCAGTACTTC. Translated, it gives CASSLAAASYEQYF.

This clone was observed a single time. The chain is built from TRBV5-6 and TRBJ1-4; TRBD1 aligns across 11 bases. Germline V lookup: CDR1 SGHDT, CDR2 YYEEEE. The CDR3 extends over 16 amino acids. With 5 bases clipped from V and 6 bases from J, the junction kept 9 bases outside the gene matches. CDR3 sequence (DNA): TGTGCCAGCAGTTACTTAGGACAGGGGGCGTATGAAAAACTGTTTTTT. It specifies CASSYLGQGAYEKLFF.

J is TRBJ2-2 and V is TRBV7-6; 8 bases align to TRBD1. CDR3 length equals 15 residues. J was trimmed by 2 bases and V by 6 bases; bases with no gene match: 5. Looked up from germline, CDR1 is SGHVS and CDR2 is FNYEAQ. In DNA, the CDR3 is TGTGCCAGCAGACGCGACAGGGGCAACACCGGGGAGCTGTTTTTT. Amino acid sequence: CASRRDRGNTGELFF.

V gene TRBV19 combines with J gene TRBJ1-6, with 7 bases identical to TRBD1. Per germline, CDR1 LNHDA and CDR2 SQIVND (reference sequence). The CDR3 contains 14 residues. The ends lost 4 bases at V and 6 bases at J; junction bases unmatched: 3. The CDR3 bases are TGTGCCAGTAGTAGGGGACAGTCTAATTCACCCCTCCACTTT. Translation: CASSRGQSNSPLHF.

In DNA, the CDR3 is TGCGCCAGCAGCTGGGACAGGGGGCAAGAGACCCAGTACTTC. Residues: CASSWDRGQETQYF. V and J are TRBV5-1 and TRBJ2-5; 11 bases are a match to TRBD1. J was trimmed by 2 bases and V by 3 bases; bases with no gene match: 0. CDR1 is SGHRS, CDR2 YFSETQ, per germline. The CDR3 has 14 residues. The whole variable domain, remainder taken from reference TRBV5-1 and TRBJ2-5, is KAGVTQTPRYLIKTRGQQVTLSCSPISGHRSVSWYQQTPGQGLQFLFEYFSETQRNKGNFPGRFSGRQFSNSRSEMNVSTLELGDSALYLCASSWDRGQETQYFGPGTRLLVL.

CDR3 sequence (DNA): TGTGCCAGCAGCACGGGGACTAGCGGGGGATACAATGAGCAGTTCTTC. Encoded protein: CASSTGTSGGYNEQFF. The V and J genes are TRBV7-2 and TRBJ2-1, with 14 positions matching TRBD2. V was pared by 5 bases and J by 4 bases, with 4 bases of the junction left unmatched. This CDR3 is built from 16 residues. The germline V gene encodes CDR1 SGHTA and CDR2 FQGNSA.

This clone was observed a handful of times. Other DNA sequences in this sample translate to the same CDR3. The chain carries TRBV3-1 (or the pseudogene TRBV3-2) and TRBJ1-4; 8 nucleotides agree with TRBD1. CDR3 length equals 14 residues. The V segment lost 4 bases and the J segment 7 bases; nucleotides outside the gene matches: 5. CDR1 is LGHDT, CDR2 YNNKEL, per germline (reference sequence). CDR3 sequence: CASSLGTGGEKLFF. Written as DNA, the CDR3 is TGTGCCAGCAGCCTCGGGACAGGTGGTGAAAAACTGTTTTTT.

The chain links TRBV27 to TRBJ2-3, with 7 bases lining up with TRBD2. With V trimmed by 2 bases and J by 6 bases, 14 bases remained unmatched. Germline V CDR1 and CDR2: MNHEY, SMNVEV (reference sequence). The CDR3 runs to 17 residues. CDR3 region: CASSLRRGFPWRDTQYF. In DNA, the CDR3 is TGTGCCAGCAGTTTAAGGCGGGGGTTCCCTTGGAGGGATACGCAGTATTTT.

CDR3 region: CASRPGLFSEQYF. CDR3 DNA: TGTGCCAGCAGGCCGGGACTCTTCAGCGAGCAGTACTTC. This chain connects TRBV12-3 or TRBV12-4 to TRBJ2-7; perhaps TRBD2 as D (6 bases). The V end was cut by 6 bases, the J end by 6 bases, with 15 bases between. The CDR3 sequence is 13 residues long.

The chain combines TRBV6-5 with TRBJ1-6, with D perhaps TRBD1 (5 bases). V was shortened by 9 bases and J by 6 bases, with 9 bases between the two germline ends. Germline V CDR1 and CDR2: MNHEY, SVGAGI. The CDR3 spans 12 residues. The CDR3 loop is CASRQPNSPLHF. CDR3 sequence (DNA): TGTGCCAGTAGACAGCCTAATTCACCCCTCCACTTT.

A remark on this clone: A junction boundary mismatches the germline segment, possibly from a read error. The chain employs TRBV5-4 and TRBJ2-7, with 9 bases aligning to TRBD1. CDR1 SGHNT and CDR2 YYREEE come from the germline V gene (reference sequence). The CDR3 runs 15 residues. The CDR3 coding sequence is TGTGCCAGCAGTCGGGACAGGGTGGTCTCCGACGAGCAGTACTTC. Its translation: CASSRDRVVSDEQYF.

The chain recombines TRBV20-1 with TRBJ1-2, with no clear D. Per germline, CDR1 DFQATT and CDR2 SNEGSKA (reference sequence). The CDR3 contains 10 residues. V was trimmed by 3 bases and J by 4 bases, leaving 3 bases between them. Here the CDR3 reads CSASLYGYTF. The CDR3 nucleotides read TGCAGTGCTAGTCTCTATGGCTACACCTTC.

The chain uses TRBV9 and TRBJ1-1, with 9 bases matching TRBD1. The germline V gene encodes CDR1 SGDLS and CDR2 YYNGEE. The CDR3 has 14 amino acids. V shed 3 bases, J shed 4 bases, and the junction held 4 bases outside the gene matches. DNA of the CDR3: TGTGCCAGCAGCGCCTCGGACAGGGGCACTGAAGCTTTCTTT. This translates into CASSASDRGTEAFF.

Only a few counts were recorded for this clone. V usage is TRBV4-1 and J usage is TRBJ2-7; 7 positions match TRBD1. Germline assignment: CDR1 MGHRA and CDR2 YSYEKL. The ends lost 3 bases at V and 0 bases at J; junction bases unmatched: 11. The length of the CDR3 is 17 residues. The CDR3 DNA sequence: TGCGCCAGCAGCCAGTTAATTTTAGGACAGGCCTCCTACGAGCAGTACTTC. It translates to CASSQLILGQASYEQYF.

The chain carries TRBV6-2 or TRBV6-3 and TRBJ2-3; 8 positions agree with TRBD1. This CDR3 is 16 amino acids long. Unmatched junction bases numbered 7, after V lost 2 bases and J lost 3 bases. Germline V gives CDR1 MNHEY, CDR2 SVGEGT. CDR3 in DNA: TGTGCCAGCAGTTACAGCGGACAGGGTATTACAGATACGCAGTATTTT. This translates into CASSYSGQGITDTQYF.

J is TRBJ2-7 and V is TRBV27; D might be TRBD2 (5 bases). CDR3 length: 15 residues. V lost 2 bases to trimming and J lost 1 base, with 12 bases between them. Germline assignment: CDR1 MNHEY and CDR2 SMNVEV (reference sequence). The CDR3, as DNA: TGTGCCAGCAGTTTACGAGGAGGTCTTTCCTACGAGCAGTACTTC. Its protein product is CASSLRGGLSYEQYF.

This clone was recorded a few times. V usage is TRBV27 and J usage is TRBJ2-7; TRBD2 might be the D (5 bases). Trimming cost V 5 bases and J 7 bases, with 12 bases left between them. Germline CDR1 is MNHEY and CDR2 is SMNVEV (reference sequence). CDR3 length equals 12 residues. CDR3 nucleotide sequence: TGTGCCAGCAGTATGGTGGGCGGGGAGCAGTACTTC. Protein sequence: CASSMVGGEQYF.

The chain combines TRBV25-1 with TRBJ1-4; D not certain. Germline assignment: CDR1 MGHDK and CDR2 SYGVNS. Trimming removed 4 bases from V and 1 base from J, with 4 bases in between. The CDR3 totals 13 residues. The CDR3 sequence: CASSALTNEKLFF. The CDR3 DNA follows: TGTGCCAGCAGTGCGTTAACTAATGAAAAACTGTTTTTT. Together with reference TRBV25-1 and TRBJ1-4, the CDR3 gives the full variable domain: EADIYQTPRYLVIGTGKKITLECSQTMGHDKMYWYQQDPGMELHLIHYSYGVNSTEKGDLSSESTVSRIRTEHFPLTLESARPSHTSQYLCASSALTNEKLFFGSGTQLSVL.

This clone has only one observation. The J gene is TRBJ1-6, the V gene TRBV27; weak D call: TRBD1 (5 bases). The V gene's germline CDR1 is MNHEY and CDR2 SMNVEV (reference sequence). V lost 4 bases and J 3 bases, leaving 10 bases between the germline ends. The CDR3 is made up of 15 amino acids. The chain's CDR3 is CASSWGGVYNSPLHF. In DNA, the CDR3 is TGTGCCAGCAGTTGGGGGGGGGTCTATAATTCACCCCTCCACTTT.

This chain connects TRBV4-1 to TRBJ2-2; 7 bases align to TRBD2. From germline, CDR1 is MGHRA and CDR2 YSYEKL. CDR3 length: 16 amino acids. J lost 4 bases, V lost 3 bases, and 8 bases had no gene match. The CDR3 loop reads CASSHSPASGTGELFF. As DNA, the CDR3 is TGCGCCAGCAGCCACTCCCCAGCTAGCGGCACCGGGGAGCTGTTTTTT.

Here the CDR3 reads CASSHPQRPYEQYF. CDR3 bases: TGTGCCAGCAGCCACCCCCAGCGTCCCTACGAGCAGTACTTC. V gene TRBV5-4 combines with J gene TRBJ2-7; D not certain. The length of the CDR3 is 14 residues. V was cut by 4 bases and J by 2 bases, with 13 bases left in between. CDR1 is SGHNT, CDR2 YYREEE, per germline (reference sequence).

The genes are TRBV7-2 and TRBJ2-2, with 9 bases lining up with TRBD2. V shed 5 bases and J 7 bases; nucleotides not matched to a gene: 14. The CDR3 spans 17 residues. Germline V lookup: CDR1 SGHTA, CDR2 FQGNSA. This chain's CDR3 is CASSVRPGGREDGELFF. The CDR3 DNA is TGTGCCAGCAGCGTCCGCCCGGGCGGGAGGGAAGACGGGGAGCTGTTTTTT.

J is TRBJ2-2 and V is TRBV29-1, with TRBD2 matching 8 bases. This CDR3 has 16 amino acids. Looked up from germline, CDR1 is SQVTM and CDR2 is ANQGSEA. The V gene end was trimmed by 4 bases and the J gene end by 3 bases; junction bases not matched to a gene: 10. The CDR3 nucleotides read TGCAGCGTTGCTAGTAAGCTAGCGGGCGACACCGGGGAGCTGTTTTTT. Encoded protein: CSVASKLAGDTGELFF.

The chain joins TRBV18 to TRBJ1-5, with no clear D. V shed 2 bases and J shed 5 bases, with 10 bases lying between them. The CDR3 sequence is 14 residues long. Looked up from germline, CDR1 is KGHSH and CDR2 is LQKENI. The CDR3 region has the DNA TGTGCCAGCTCACCAGACGACAAATATCAGCCCCAGCATTTT. Translated: CASSPDDKYQPQHF. The entire variable domain, with the rest obtained from reference TRBV18 and TRBJ1-5, is as follows: NAGVMQNPRHLVRRRGQEARLRCSPMKGHSHVYWYRQLPEEGLKFMVYLQKENIIDESGMPKERFSAEFPKEGPSILRIQQVVRGDSAAYFCASSPDDKYQPQHFGDGTRLSIL.

The CDR3 bases are TGTGCCAGCAGTTGGGACAGGGCCGACGAAAAACTGTTTTTT. Translating gives CASSWDRADEKLFF. This chain links TRBV27 with TRBJ1-4; 9 bases are shared with TRBD1. V shed 4 bases, J shed 8 bases, and the junction held 5 bases outside the gene matches. The CDR3 consists of 14 residues. Germline V lookup: CDR1 MNHEY, CDR2 SMNVEV (reference sequence). The complete variable domain, with remaining parts taken from reference TRBV27 and TRBJ1-4, reads EAQVTQNPRYLITVTGKKLTVTCSQNMNHEYMSWYRQDPGLGLRQIYYSMNVEVTDKGDVPEGYKVSRKEKRNFPLILESPSPNQTSLYFCASSWDRADEKLFFGSGTQLSVL.

The chain is built from TRBV6-5 and TRBJ2-1; perhaps TRBD2 as D (5 bases). The CDR3 contains 11 residues. V was trimmed by 2 bases and J by 15 bases, leaving 11 bases between them. Germline CDR1 is MNHEY and CDR2 is SVGAGI. The CDR3 loop is CASSYEGSRFF. In nucleotides, the CDR3 is TGTGCCAGCAGTTACGAGGGCAGTCGGTTCTTC.

The chain recombines TRBV6-5 with TRBJ1-5; D is perhaps TRBD1 (6 bases). This CDR3 is 15 amino acids long. V lost 8 bases, J lost 3 bases, and 17 bases lay in between. The germline gives CDR1 MNHEY, CDR2 SVGAGI. DNA of the CDR3: TGTGCCAGCTCCTCCCGACAGGTTTCCAATCAGCCCCAGCATTTT. As protein: CASSSRQVSNQPQHF.

The chain recombines TRBV5-4 with TRBJ2-2, with D possibly being TRBD2 (6 bases). The CDR3 is 15 amino acids. V gave up 2 bases and J gave up 3 bases, with 11 bases separating them. CDR1 SGHNT and CDR2 YYREEE come from the germline V gene (reference sequence). The CDR3 region has the DNA TGTGCCAGCAGCTTAGCGGGTCCCCACACCGGGGAGCTGTTTTTT. Encoded protein: CASSLAGPHTGELFF.